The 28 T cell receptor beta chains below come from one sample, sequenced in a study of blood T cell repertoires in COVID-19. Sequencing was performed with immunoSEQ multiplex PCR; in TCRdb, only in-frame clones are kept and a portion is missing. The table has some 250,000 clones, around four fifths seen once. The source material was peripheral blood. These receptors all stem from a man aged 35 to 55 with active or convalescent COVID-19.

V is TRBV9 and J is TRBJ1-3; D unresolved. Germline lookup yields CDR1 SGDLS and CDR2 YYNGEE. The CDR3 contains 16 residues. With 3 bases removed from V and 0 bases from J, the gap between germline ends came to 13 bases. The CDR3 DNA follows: TGTGCCAGCAGCGCGAACCTAGACGGCTCTGGAAACACCATATATTTT. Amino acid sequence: CASSANLDGSGNTIYF.

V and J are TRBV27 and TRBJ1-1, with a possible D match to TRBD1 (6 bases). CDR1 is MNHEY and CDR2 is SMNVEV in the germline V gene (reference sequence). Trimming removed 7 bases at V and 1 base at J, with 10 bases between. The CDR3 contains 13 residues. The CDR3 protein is CASTKQGNTEAFF. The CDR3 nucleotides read TGTGCCAGCACCAAACAGGGGAACACTGAAGCTTTCTTT.

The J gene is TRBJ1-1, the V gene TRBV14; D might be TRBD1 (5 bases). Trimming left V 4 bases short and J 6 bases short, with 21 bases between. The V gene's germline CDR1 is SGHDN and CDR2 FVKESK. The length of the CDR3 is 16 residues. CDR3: CASSPNLAGRRPEAFF. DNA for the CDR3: TGTGCCAGCAGCCCGAACCTGGCAGGGAGGAGGCCTGAAGCTTTCTTT.

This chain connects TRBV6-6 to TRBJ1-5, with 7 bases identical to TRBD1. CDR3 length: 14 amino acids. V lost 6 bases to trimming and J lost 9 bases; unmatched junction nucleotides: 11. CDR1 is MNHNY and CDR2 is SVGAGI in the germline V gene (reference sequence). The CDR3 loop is CASSRTGPYRPQHF. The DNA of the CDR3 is TGTGCCAGCAGCCGGACAGGTCCATACAGGCCCCAGCATTTT.

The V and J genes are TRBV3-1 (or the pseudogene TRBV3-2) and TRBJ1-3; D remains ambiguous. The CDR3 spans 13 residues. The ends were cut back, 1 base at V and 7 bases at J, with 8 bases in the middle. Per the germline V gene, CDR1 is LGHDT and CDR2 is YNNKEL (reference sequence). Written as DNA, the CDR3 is TGTGCCAGCAGCCAAGGAGCGGGTAACACCATATATTTT. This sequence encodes CASSQGAGNTIYF.

The DNA for the CDR3 is TGTGCCAGCAGTGCAGGGGGCGAGATCTATGGCTACACCTTC. It is translated as CASSAGGEIYGYTF. This chain links TRBV27 with TRBJ1-2, with 8 bases fitting TRBD1. Unmatched junction bases numbered 6, after V lost 5 bases and J lost 4 bases. Per germline, CDR1 MNHEY and CDR2 SMNVEV (reference sequence). The CDR3 runs to 14 residues.

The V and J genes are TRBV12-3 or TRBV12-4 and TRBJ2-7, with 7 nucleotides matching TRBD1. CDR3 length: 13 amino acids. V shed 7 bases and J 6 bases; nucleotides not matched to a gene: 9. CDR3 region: CASTQGVGSEQYF. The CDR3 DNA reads TGTGCCAGCACCCAGGGGGTAGGTTCCGAGCAGTACTTC.

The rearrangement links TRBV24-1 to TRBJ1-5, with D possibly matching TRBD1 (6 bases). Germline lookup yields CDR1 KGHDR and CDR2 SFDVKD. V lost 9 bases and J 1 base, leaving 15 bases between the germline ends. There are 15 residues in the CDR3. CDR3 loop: CATPSRGCSNQPQHF. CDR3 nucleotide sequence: TGTGCCACCCCGTCCAGGGGCTGCAGCAATCAGCCCCAGCATTTT.

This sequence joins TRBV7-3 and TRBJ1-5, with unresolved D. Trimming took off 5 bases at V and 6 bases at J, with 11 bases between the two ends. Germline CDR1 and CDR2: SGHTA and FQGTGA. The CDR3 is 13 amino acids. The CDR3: CASSPRVGQPQHF. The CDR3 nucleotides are TGTGCCAGCAGCCCGAGGGTAGGTCAGCCCCAGCATTTT.

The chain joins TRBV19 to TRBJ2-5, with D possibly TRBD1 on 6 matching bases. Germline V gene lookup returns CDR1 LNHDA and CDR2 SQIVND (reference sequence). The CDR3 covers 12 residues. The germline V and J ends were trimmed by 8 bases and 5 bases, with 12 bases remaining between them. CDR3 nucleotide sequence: TGTGCCAGTGCACAGGGCTTGGAGACCCAGTACTTC. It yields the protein CASAQGLETQYF.

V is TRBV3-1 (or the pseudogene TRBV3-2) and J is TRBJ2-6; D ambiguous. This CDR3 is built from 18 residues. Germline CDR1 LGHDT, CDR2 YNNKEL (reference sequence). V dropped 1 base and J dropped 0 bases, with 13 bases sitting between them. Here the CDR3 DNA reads TGTGCCAGCAGCCAAGGCACTCCCCCCTTCTCTGGGGCCAACGTCCTGACTTTC. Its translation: CASSQGTPPFSGANVLTF.

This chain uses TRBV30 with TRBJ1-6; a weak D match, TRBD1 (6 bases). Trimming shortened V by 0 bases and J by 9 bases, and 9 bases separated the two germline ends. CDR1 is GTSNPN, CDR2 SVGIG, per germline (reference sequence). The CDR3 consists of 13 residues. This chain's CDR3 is CAWSVQGGSPLHF. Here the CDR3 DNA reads TGTGCCTGGAGTGTACAAGGGGGTTCACCCCTCCACTTT.

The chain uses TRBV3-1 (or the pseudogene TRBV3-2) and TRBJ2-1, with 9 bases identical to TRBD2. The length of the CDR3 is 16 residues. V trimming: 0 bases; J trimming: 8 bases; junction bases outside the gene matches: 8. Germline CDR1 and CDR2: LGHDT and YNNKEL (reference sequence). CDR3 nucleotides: TGTGCCAGCAGCCAAGAGGGTAGCGGGGGAGGAGATGAGCAGTTCTTC. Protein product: CASSQEGSGGGDEQFF.

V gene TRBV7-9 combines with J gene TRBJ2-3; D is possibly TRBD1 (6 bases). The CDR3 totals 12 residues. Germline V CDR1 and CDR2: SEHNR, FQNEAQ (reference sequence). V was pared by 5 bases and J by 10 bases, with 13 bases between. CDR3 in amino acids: CASSLTGMAQYF. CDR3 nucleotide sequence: TGTGCCAGCAGCCTCACAGGGATGGCGCAGTATTTT.

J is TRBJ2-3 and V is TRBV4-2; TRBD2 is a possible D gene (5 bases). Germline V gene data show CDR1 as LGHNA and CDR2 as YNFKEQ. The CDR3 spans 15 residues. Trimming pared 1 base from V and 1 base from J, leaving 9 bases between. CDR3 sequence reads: CASSQGAEGTDTQYF. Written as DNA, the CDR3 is TGTGCCAGCAGCCAAGGGGCGGAGGGCACAGATACGCAGTATTTT.

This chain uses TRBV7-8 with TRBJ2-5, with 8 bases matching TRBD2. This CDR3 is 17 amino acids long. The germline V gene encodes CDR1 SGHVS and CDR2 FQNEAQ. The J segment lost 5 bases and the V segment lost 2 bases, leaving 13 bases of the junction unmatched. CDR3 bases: TGTGCCAGCAGCTTATTCGCTAGCGGGTTTACGGCGGAGACCCAGTACTTC. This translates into CASSLFASGFTAETQYF.

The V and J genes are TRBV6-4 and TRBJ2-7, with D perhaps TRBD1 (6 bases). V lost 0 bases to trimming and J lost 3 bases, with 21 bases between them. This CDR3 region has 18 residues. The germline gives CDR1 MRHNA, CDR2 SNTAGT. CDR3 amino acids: CASSDSTTQGQGLYEQYF. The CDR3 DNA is TGTGCCAGCAGTGACTCGACTACGCAGGGGCAGGGGCTCTACGAGCAGTACTTC.

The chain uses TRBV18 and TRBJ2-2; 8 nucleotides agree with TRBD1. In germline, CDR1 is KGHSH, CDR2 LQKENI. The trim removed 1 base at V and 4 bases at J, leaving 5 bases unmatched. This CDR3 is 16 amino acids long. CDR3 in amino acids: CASSPRTGLGTGELFF. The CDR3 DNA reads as TGTGCCAGCTCACCACGGACAGGGCTCGGCACCGGGGAGCTGTTTTTT.

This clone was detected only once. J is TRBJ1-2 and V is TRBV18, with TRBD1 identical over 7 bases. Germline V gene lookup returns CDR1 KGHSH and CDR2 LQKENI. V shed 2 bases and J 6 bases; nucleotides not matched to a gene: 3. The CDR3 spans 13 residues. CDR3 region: CASSPGGGNGYTF. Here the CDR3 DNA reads TGTGCCAGCTCACCAGGAGGGGGCAATGGCTACACCTTC.

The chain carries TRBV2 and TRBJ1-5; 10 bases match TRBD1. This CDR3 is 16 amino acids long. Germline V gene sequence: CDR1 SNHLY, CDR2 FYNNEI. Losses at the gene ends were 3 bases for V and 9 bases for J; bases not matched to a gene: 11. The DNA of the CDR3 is TGTGCCAGCAGTGACACAGACAGGGGGCCCACGGGGCCCCAGCATTTT. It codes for CASSDTDRGPTGPQHF.

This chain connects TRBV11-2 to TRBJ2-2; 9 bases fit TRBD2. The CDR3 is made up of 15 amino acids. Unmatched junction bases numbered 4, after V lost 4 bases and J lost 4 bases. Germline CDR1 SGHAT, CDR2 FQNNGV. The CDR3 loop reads CASSSASGVTGELFF. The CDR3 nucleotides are TGTGCCAGCAGCTCTGCTAGCGGGGTCACCGGGGAGCTGTTTTTT.

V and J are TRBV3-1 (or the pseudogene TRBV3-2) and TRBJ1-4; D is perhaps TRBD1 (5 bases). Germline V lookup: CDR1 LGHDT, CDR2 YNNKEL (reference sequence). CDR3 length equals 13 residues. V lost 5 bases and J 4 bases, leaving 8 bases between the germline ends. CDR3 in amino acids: CASSRGRNEKLFF. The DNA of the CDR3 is TGTGCCAGCAGCAGGGGCCGTAATGAAAAACTGTTTTTT.

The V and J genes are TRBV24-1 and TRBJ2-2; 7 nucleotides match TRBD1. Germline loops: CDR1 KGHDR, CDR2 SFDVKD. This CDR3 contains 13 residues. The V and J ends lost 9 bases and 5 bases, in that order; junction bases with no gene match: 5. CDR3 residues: CATRQGRTGELFF. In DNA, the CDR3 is TGTGCCACCCGACAGGGTAGGACCGGGGAGCTGTTTTTT.

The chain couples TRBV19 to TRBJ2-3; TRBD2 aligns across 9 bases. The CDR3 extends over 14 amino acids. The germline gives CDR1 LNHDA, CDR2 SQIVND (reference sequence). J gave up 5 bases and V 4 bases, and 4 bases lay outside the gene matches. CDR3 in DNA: TGTGCCAGTAGTAAGGGACTAGCTGTAGATACGCAGTATTTT. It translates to CASSKGLAVDTQYF.

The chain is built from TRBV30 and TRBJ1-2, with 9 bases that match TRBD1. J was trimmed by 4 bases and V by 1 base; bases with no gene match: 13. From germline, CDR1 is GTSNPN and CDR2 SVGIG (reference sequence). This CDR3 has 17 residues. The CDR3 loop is CAWSAGTGFQLTYGYTF. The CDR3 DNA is TGTGCCTGGAGTGCCGGGACAGGGTTCCAACTTACCTATGGCTACACCTTC.

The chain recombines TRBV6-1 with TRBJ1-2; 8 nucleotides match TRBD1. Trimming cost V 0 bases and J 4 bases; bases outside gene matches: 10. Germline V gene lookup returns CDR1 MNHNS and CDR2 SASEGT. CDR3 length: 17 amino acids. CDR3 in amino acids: CASSEALQRDRFYGYTF. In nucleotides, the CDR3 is TGTGCCAGCAGTGAAGCGCTTCAAAGGGACAGGTTCTATGGCTACACCTTC.

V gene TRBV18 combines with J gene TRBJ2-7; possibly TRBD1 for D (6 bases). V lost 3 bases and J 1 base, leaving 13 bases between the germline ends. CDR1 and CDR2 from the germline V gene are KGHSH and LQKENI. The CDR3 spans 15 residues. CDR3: CASSPPSQGSYEQYF. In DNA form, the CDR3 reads TGTGCCAGCTCACCCCCGTCACAGGGATCCTACGAGCAGTACTTC.

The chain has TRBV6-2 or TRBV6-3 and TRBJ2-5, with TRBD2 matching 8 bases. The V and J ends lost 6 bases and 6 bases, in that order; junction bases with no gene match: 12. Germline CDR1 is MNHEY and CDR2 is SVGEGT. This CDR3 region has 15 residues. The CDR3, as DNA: TGTGCCAGCAGCCCGGGGGGGCAGGGGCCAAAGACCCAGTACTTC. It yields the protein CASSPGGQGPKTQYF.